A single sample is the source of the 14 T cell receptor beta chains below, sequenced in a study of tumor-infiltrating lymphocytes in localized non-small cell lung cancer. Repertoires were generated with immunoSEQ multiplex PCR, while TCRdb's copy carries only in-frame clones and drops some. The sample shows about 4,300 clones, 66% of them seen only once. The sequenced sample was uninvolved lung tissue not adjacent to the tumor. The receptors stem from a human donor with non-small cell lung cancer.

The V call is TRBV4-2, the J call TRBJ2-2; 8 bases are a match to TRBD2. This CDR3 has 17 residues. Trimming at V came to 4 bases and at J to 0 bases, leaving 7 bases not matched to a gene. Germline V CDR1 and CDR2: LGHNA, YNFKEQ. The CDR3 loop is CASSPRLAGSNTGELFF. The DNA of the CDR3 is TGTGCCAGCAGCCCTCGCCTAGCGGGCTCGAACACCGGGGAGCTGTTTTTT.

The V call is TRBV6-1, the J call TRBJ1-1; tentative D call: TRBD1 (5 bases). V lost 6 bases and J 3 bases, leaving 14 bases between the germline ends. The CDR3 extends over 14 amino acids. Per germline, CDR1 MNHNS and CDR2 SASEGT. CDR3 loop: CASRTSGEYTEAFF. CDR3 nucleotides: TGTGCCAGCAGGACGTCGGGGGAGTACACTGAAGCTTTCTTT.

The chain combines TRBV7-9 with TRBJ1-4; the D gene is possibly TRBD1 (5 bases). V was pared by 3 bases and J by 8 bases, with 7 bases between. CDR1 and CDR2 from the germline V gene are SEHNR and FQNEAQ (reference sequence). The CDR3 spans 12 residues. The DNA of the CDR3 is TGTGCCAGCAGCTTGGGACGAGAAAAACTGTTTTTT. Translated: CASSLGREKLFF.

The chain couples TRBV12-5 to TRBJ2-5; perhaps TRBD1 as D (6 bases). The CDR3 totals 14 residues. Germline V gene data show CDR1 as LGHNT and CDR2 as FRNRAP. V dropped 5 bases and J dropped 1 base, with 11 bases sitting between them. CDR3 region: CASGEGQIQETQYF. In DNA form, the CDR3 reads TGTGCTAGTGGTGAAGGACAGATCCAAGAGACCCAGTACTTC. Together with reference TRBV12-5 and TRBJ2-5, the CDR3 gives the full variable domain: DARVTQTPRHKVTEMGQEVTMRCQPILGHNTVFWYRQTMMQGLELLAYFRNRAPLDDSGMPKDRFSAEMPDATLATLKIQPSEPRDSAVYFCASGEGQIQETQYFGPGTRLLVL.

This chain joins TRBV5-1 and TRBJ2-5, with D unresolved. The assigned J gene may be wrong: the sequence end matches TRBJ2-7 better. Germline V gene lookup returns CDR1 SGHRS and CDR2 YFSETQ. CDR3 length equals 15 residues. In nucleotides, the CDR3 is TGCGCCAGCAGCCACGGTCACCGAGACTCCTACGAGCAGTACTTC. It is translated as CASSHGHRDSYEQYF.

The sample holds a few counts of this clone. This chain connects TRBV7-2 to TRBJ1-2; D unclear. V lost 6 bases and J lost 5, with 7 bases in between. Germline CDR1 is SGHTA and CDR2 is FQGNSA. The CDR3 has 11 residues. The CDR3 bases are TGTGCCAGCAGGTCGGGGTATGGCTACACCTTC. Its protein product is CASRSGYGYTF.

V is TRBV19 and J is TRBJ1-2; TRBD1 matches 7 bases. Germline V gives CDR1 LNHDA, CDR2 SQIVND (reference sequence). The CDR3 is 14 residues long. J lost 4 bases, V lost 3 bases, and 5 bases had no gene match. CDR3 region: CASSMGQLGYGYTF. The DNA for the CDR3 is TGTGCCAGTAGTATGGGACAGCTCGGCTATGGCTACACCTTC.

This clone has more than one count but fewer than ten. This rearrangement joins TRBV14 to TRBJ1-2, with 8 nucleotides matching TRBD1. Trimming at V came to 3 bases and at J to 5 bases, leaving 8 bases not matched to a gene. This CDR3 has 15 amino acids. Germline values: CDR1 SGHDN, CDR2 FVKESK. CDR3 in amino acids: CASSHVGQGFYGYTF. The DNA of the CDR3 is TGTGCCAGCAGCCATGTAGGACAGGGTTTTTATGGCTACACCTTC.

This clone was counted a few times. V usage is TRBV30 and J usage is TRBJ1-1, with D possibly being TRBD1 (6 bases). The CDR3 runs to 13 residues. V shed 2 bases and J shed 3 bases, with 10 bases lying between them. Germline CDR1 reads GTSNPN; CDR2 reads SVGIG (reference sequence). The CDR3 nucleotides read TGTGCCTGGAGTAAAGGGGGGGACACTGAAGCTTTCTTT. Protein product: CAWSKGGDTEAFF. Full variable domain (missing parts from reference TRBV30 and TRBJ1-1): SQTIHQWPATLVQPVGSPLSLECTVEGTSNPNLYWYRQAAGRGLQLLFYSVGIGQISSEVPQNLSASRPQDRQFILSSKKLLLSDSGFYLCAWSKGGDTEAFFGQGTRLTVV.

V and J are TRBV11-3 and TRBJ2-3, with D perhaps matching TRBD2 (7 bases). Germline values: CDR1 SGHNT, CDR2 YENEEA. CDR3 length: 16 residues. V gave up 5 bases and J gave up 3 bases, with 18 bases separating them. The CDR3, as DNA: TGTGCCAGCAGCAAGGGCGGGGGCGGCCCTACAGATACGCAGTATTTT. It yields the protein CASSKGGGGPTDTQYF.

The rearrangement uses TRBV9 and TRBJ1-1, with D hard to call. Trimming stripped 0 bases from V and 1 base from J, with 10 bases between. The length of the CDR3 is 15 residues. In germline, CDR1 is SGDLS, CDR2 YYNGEE. The CDR3 DNA is TGTGCCAGCAGCGTAGTGAACCCGCGGAACACTGAAGCTTTCTTT. Protein product: CASSVVNPRNTEAFF.

The chain links TRBV9 to TRBJ2-5; 9 positions agree with TRBD1. This CDR3 is 14 amino acids long. CDR1 and CDR2 from the germline V gene are SGDLS and YYNGEE. V gave up 6 bases and J gave up 4 bases; unmatched junction bases: 7. In DNA, the CDR3 is TGTGCCAGCACCGTCGGGACAGGGCCAGAGACCCAGTACTTC. Encoded protein: CASTVGTGPETQYF.

The chain combines TRBV20-1 with TRBJ2-5, with D unclear. The length of the CDR3 is 10 residues. V was cut by 6 bases and J by 5 bases, with 7 bases left in between. Germline loops: CDR1 DFQATT, CDR2 SNEGSKA (reference sequence). The CDR3 sequence is CSASGETQYF. The CDR3 DNA follows: TGCAGTGCCTCCGGGGAGACCCAGTACTTC.

The chain employs TRBV7-3 and TRBJ2-5; 8 bases agree with TRBD2. There are 16 residues in the CDR3. The J segment lost 5 bases and the V segment lost 4 bases, leaving 12 bases of the junction unmatched. CDR1 SGHTA and CDR2 FQGTGA come from the germline V gene. CDR3 DNA: TGTGCCAGCAGCTCCGGACGTAGCGGGAACGTGGAGACCCAGTACTTC. It is translated as CASSSGRSGNVETQYF.